This TCR beta chain was retrieved from a study of lymphopenia after photon versus proton radiotherapy. This clone was detected once. The V and J ends lost 0 bases and 3 bases respectively, with 16 bases between them. Per the germline V gene, CDR1 is SGHRS and CDR2 is YFSETQ. The CDR3 loop spans 17 amino acids. Profiled with immunoSEQ multiplex PCR; TCRdb holds only in-frame clones, not every one. The table shows around 15,000 clones, with 80% to 90% occurring only once. The chain links TRBV5-1 to TRBJ1-3; TRBD1 is a possible D gene (5 bases). The TCR comes from a woman in her fifties or sixties with cholangiocarcinoma. Some clones in this sample may be carry-over from other donors' samples. The sample here was peripheral blood, taken from a patient treated with proton-based radiotherapy. The CDR3 region is CASSLEGSSTFGNTIYF. The CDR3 coding sequence is TGCGCCAGCAGCTTGGAGGGGTCTTCGACGTTTGGAAACACCATATATTTT.